This TCR beta chain was identified during a study of T-cell reconstitution after alpha-beta-depleted transplantation in children. Researchers prepared the TCRbeta library using unique molecular identifiers, the study reports. One entry per CDR3 protein, called by TCRdb with MiXCR from the PCR reads. The sample consists of hundreds of thousands of distinct CDR3 sequences, 10% to 15% of them appearing once. Findings and limits, study-wide: Recipient T cells and thymic progenitors that survived gave rise to the high TCRbeta diversity observed at day 60 in some patients. Several hundred graft clones that had expanded were reportedly the source of alpha-beta T cells about two months after transplant. Among T cells one year after transplant, newly produced cells accounted for most counts and diversity.

With 5 bases removed from V and 5 bases from J, the gap between germline ends came to 12 bases. Germline V lookup: CDR1 LNHDA, CDR2 SQIVND (reference sequence). This CDR3 has 13 residues. Only a few counts were recorded for this clonotype. Antigen: not known. The chain joins TRBV19 to TRBJ2-5, with D possibly TRBD2 on 6 matching bases. The clonotype comes from a male patient younger than 18 who had a stem cell transplant for acute myeloid leukemia, so the T cells may come from the graft donor. Source: PBMCs, mostly from graft donor cells, taken 360 days after TCRalphabeta/CD19-depleted stem cell transplant. CDR3 residues: CASSGSGGETQYF. The CDR3 DNA is TGTGCCAGTAGTGGCAGTGGGGGGGAGACCCAGTACTTC.